These 24 T cell receptor beta chains originate from one sample sequenced in a study of shared clonotypes between healthy human individuals (dated by TCRdb to 2019 to 2021). The library was produced with the immunoSEQ multiplex PCR assay. Sourced from immuneACCESS, this table was stored by TCRdb with only in-frame sequences that have V and J called. A share of the clones is absent; for the studies checked, an unresolved V gene accounts for under half, and the remainder has no known explanation. Within this sample are about 79,000 clones, with 50% to 70% of them counted one time only. The ten largest make up roughly 49% of the sample. Sequenced: memory CD8+ T cells sorted from blood. Reading the label with the study, this specimen's cell subset or site is: CD45RO+ cells pooled with CCR7-negative TemRA cells. Receptors originate from a man aged 25-45 years in good health.

The V call is TRBV29-1, the J call TRBJ2-1; TRBD2 might be the D (6 bases). Germline V gene data show CDR1 as SQVTM and CDR2 as ANQGSEA. The CDR3 contains 17 residues. Trimming shortened V by 6 bases and J by 0 bases, and 21 bases separated the two germline ends. The CDR3 loop reads CSVTPGGRPGSYNEQFF. In DNA form, the CDR3 reads TGCAGCGTCACCCCCGGGGGAAGGCCCGGCTCCTACAATGAGCAGTTCTTC.

The CDR3 nucleotides are TGTGCCACCAGCACCTGGACAGGGGGCGCAGATACGCAGTATTTT. Protein: CATSTWTGGADTQYF. The chain couples TRBV15 to TRBJ2-3; 11 bases match TRBD1. Per the germline V gene, CDR1 is LNHNV and CDR2 is YYDKDF (reference sequence). The V gene end was trimmed by 4 bases and the J gene end by 4 bases; junction bases not matched to a gene: 4. This CDR3 region has 15 residues.

This clone has a handful of counts. This rearrangement joins TRBV2 to TRBJ1-5, with 7 bases identical to TRBD1. The germline V gene has CDR1 SNHLY and CDR2 FYNNEI. This CDR3 has 14 amino acids. The V segment lost 6 bases and the J segment 3 bases; nucleotides outside the gene matches: 5. The CDR3 coding sequence is TGTGCCAGCAGGGGGGGACAGATCAATCAGCCCCAGCATTTT. Its translation is CASRGGQINQPQHF.

This clone was detected ten times or more. The rearrangement links TRBV2 to TRBJ2-3; the D gene is possibly TRBD1 (6 bases). Germline CDR1 reads SNHLY; CDR2 reads FYNNEI. The CDR3 contains 18 residues. The V end lost 3 bases, the J end lost 2 bases, and 21 bases lay between the germline ends. CDR3 residues: CASSDPTSGDGPTDTQYF. The CDR3 coding sequence is TGTGCCAGCAGTGACCCAACCTCAGGGGACGGGCCCACAGATACGCAGTATTTT.

The V call is TRBV29-1, the J call TRBJ1-1; tentatively, D is TRBD1 (6 bases). The V end was cut by 7 bases, the J end by 3 bases, with 15 bases between. The CDR3 runs to 13 residues. From germline, CDR1 is SQVTM and CDR2 ANQGSEA. The CDR3 spells CSAATGPDTEAFF. CDR3 nucleotides: TGCAGCGCTGCAACAGGGCCGGACACTGAAGCTTTCTTT.

This clone was seen only once. The CDR3 nucleotides are TGCGCCAGCAGTAATGCGGGGCTAGCGGGATTGTACGAGCAGTACTTC. This sequence encodes CASSNAGLAGLYEQYF. The chain employs TRBV23-1 and TRBJ2-7; TRBD2 matches 9 bases. TRBV23-1 falls under the ORF class, with uncertain function. V shed 5 bases, J shed 4 bases, and the junction held 12 bases outside the gene matches. The CDR3 length is 16 residues.

The chain recombines TRBV6-5 with TRBJ1-5; D unresolved. The CDR3 spans 11 residues. V lost 6 bases and J 6 bases, leaving 6 bases between the germline ends. Germline loops: CDR1 MNHEY, CDR2 SVGAGI. The CDR3 region has the DNA TGTGCCAGCAGGCCCAGTCAGCCCCAGCATTTT. Translation: CASRPSQPQHF.

J is TRBJ2-4 and V is TRBV1; TRBD2 is the table's D call, not checked against the DNA. TRBV1 is labeled a pseudogene. The CDR3 runs to 12 residues. The CDR3 sequence: CTSSRPVDIQYF. CDR3 nucleotide sequence: TGCACCAGCAGTCGCCCGGTCGACATTCAGTACTTC.

The chain uses TRBV10-2 and TRBJ2-1; tentatively, D is TRBD1 (6 bases). The ends were cut back, 7 bases at V and 0 bases at J, with 10 bases in the middle. Looked up from germline, CDR1 is WSHSY and CDR2 is SAAADI. The CDR3 runs 14 residues. The CDR3 sequence: CASTDRSSYNEQFF. In DNA, the CDR3 is TGCGCCAGCACTGACAGGAGCTCCTACAATGAGCAGTTCTTC.

J is TRBJ2-1 and V is TRBV11-2; no clear D. Germline-derived CDR1 and CDR2 are SGHAT and FQNNGV. V shed 0 bases and J shed 9 bases, with 6 bases lying between them. CDR3 length equals 12 residues. The CDR3 loop is CASSLDPGEQFF. CDR3 DNA sequence: TGTGCCAGCAGCTTAGACCCCGGTGAGCAGTTCTTC.

CDR3: CASSLATRLGDTQYF. In nucleotides, the CDR3 is TGTGCCAGCAGCTTAGCGACTAGACTGGGGGATACGCAGTATTTT. The V call is TRBV7-2, the J call TRBJ2-3; tentatively, D is TRBD2 (6 bases). The length of the CDR3 is 15 residues. The V and J ends lost 0 bases and 6 bases respectively, with 13 bases between them. CDR1 and CDR2 (germline): SGHTA, FQGNSA.

The chain employs TRBV2 and TRBJ1-2, with D possibly being TRBD1 (6 bases). CDR3 size: 15 residues. Trimming took 6 bases from V and 0 from J, leaving 14 bases between them. Germline V gene lookup returns CDR1 SNHLY and CDR2 FYNNEI. The CDR3 protein is CASSDTGLSNYGYTF. The CDR3 DNA follows: TGTGCCAGCAGCGACACAGGGTTATCTAACTATGGCTACACCTTC. The whole variable domain, remainder taken from reference TRBV2 and TRBJ1-2, is EPEVTQTPSHQVTQMGQEVILRCVPISNHLYFYWYRQILGQKVEFLVSFYNNEISEKSEIFDDQFSVERPDGSNFTLKIRSTKLEDSAMYFCASSDTGLSNYGYTFGSGTRLTVV.

As for this clone: This likely reflects a read error, since a far larger clone is one base away. This sequence joins TRBV11-1 and TRBJ1-1; weak D call: TRBD1 (5 bases). CDR3 length equals 13 residues. V was clipped by 5 bases and J by 7 bases, with 14 bases between them. Germline CDR1 and CDR2: SGHAT and FQDESV (reference sequence). Written as DNA, the CDR3 is TGTGCCAGCAGCCGACAGACCGGTGGTGAAGCTTTCTTT. This translates into CASSRQTGGEAFF.

The rearrangement links TRBV7-9 to TRBJ1-1; 9 bases line up with TRBD1. Germline V CDR1 and CDR2: SEHNR, FQNEAQ (reference sequence). The CDR3 is made up of 15 amino acids. V was pared by 5 bases and J by 1 base, with 5 bases of the junction left unmatched. In DNA form, the CDR3 reads TGTGCCAGCAGCAACCTGGACAGGGGGAACACTGAAGCTTTCTTT. Residues: CASSNLDRGNTEAFF.

This chain uses TRBV7-8 with TRBJ2-1; 9 nucleotides line up with TRBD2. The CDR3 consists of 18 residues. The V and J ends lost 0 bases and 0 bases, in that order; junction bases with no gene match: 6. CDR1 SGHVS and CDR2 FQNEAQ come from the germline V gene. Here the CDR3 reads CASSLARLAGSSYNEQFF. CDR3 nucleotide sequence: TGTGCCAGCAGCTTAGCTAGGCTAGCGGGAAGCTCCTACAATGAGCAGTTCTTC.

V gene TRBV15 combines with J gene TRBJ1-3; D not certain. This CDR3 has 12 amino acids. Germline values: CDR1 LNHNV, CDR2 YYDKDF (reference sequence). V was cut by 0 bases and J by 4 bases, with 1 base left in between. For the CDR3, the DNA is TGTGCCACCAGCAGAGACGGAAACACCATATATTTT. It codes for CATSRDGNTIYF.

V is TRBV7-9 and J is TRBJ1-5, with 10 nucleotides matching TRBD1. V dropped 4 bases and J dropped 1; count of bases not matched to a gene: 7. There are 17 residues in the CDR3. Germline V gene data show CDR1 as SEHNR and CDR2 as FQNEAQ (reference sequence). For the CDR3, the DNA is TGTGCCAGCAGCTCAGTGACAGGGGGCTTAAGCAATCAGCCCCAGCATTTT. Translated: CASSSVTGGLSNQPQHF.

This clone occurred a few times. The rearrangement links TRBV10-2 to TRBJ2-1, with 8 bases that match TRBD2. CDR3 size: 15 residues. The V gene end was trimmed by 2 bases and the J gene end by 8 bases; junction bases not matched to a gene: 8. Germline values: CDR1 WSHSY, CDR2 SAAADI. CDR3 amino acids: CASSEGLAAGDEQFF. The DNA for the CDR3 is TGCGCCAGCAGTGAGGGACTAGCAGCAGGGGATGAGCAGTTCTTC.

The chain is built from TRBV13 and TRBJ2-1, with 12 bases lining up with TRBD2. Germline CDR1 and CDR2: PRHDT and FYEKMQ (reference sequence). The CDR3 has 16 residues. V shed 5 bases and J 8 bases; nucleotides not matched to a gene: 10. The CDR3 DNA reads as TGTGCCAGCAGCCCCCGACTAGCGGGAGACCGTTATGAGCAGTTCTTC. It encodes CASSPRLAGDRYEQFF.

This clone was found a few times. The chain has TRBV11-2 and TRBJ1-2, with D unclear. Germline CDR1 is SGHAT and CDR2 is FQNNGV. V was pared by 2 bases and J by 3 bases, with 10 bases between. This CDR3 spans 14 amino acids. CDR3: CASSLPGVYYGYTF. DNA for the CDR3: TGTGCCAGCAGCTTACCAGGCGTTTACTATGGCTACACCTTC. The variable domain in full, with the rest retrieved from reference TRBV11-2 and TRBJ1-2, is EAGVAQSPRYKIIEKRQSVAFWCNPISGHATLYWYQQILGQGPKLLIQFQNNGVVDDSQLPKDRFSAERLKGVDSTLKIQPAKLEDSAVYLCASSLPGVYYGYTFGSGTRLTVV.

The rearrangement links TRBV7-9 to TRBJ1-2, with TRBD1 matching 7 bases. This CDR3 comprises 13 residues. V dropped 1 base and J dropped 10; count of bases not matched to a gene: 6. The germline V gene has CDR1 SEHNR and CDR2 FQNEAQ (reference sequence). CDR3 DNA: TGTGCCAGCAGCTTAGATGGGACAGAGGACTACACCTTC. It specifies CASSLDGTEDYTF.

This chain links TRBV5-4 with TRBJ2-3, with D perhaps TRBD2 (5 bases). CDR3 length equals 14 residues. The germline gives CDR1 SGHNT, CDR2 YYREEE (reference sequence). V was shortened by 4 bases and J by 5 bases, with 14 bases between the two germline ends. This CDR3 reads CASSLREPGDTQYF. The CDR3 DNA is TGTGCCAGCAGCCTGAGGGAACCAGGAGATACGCAGTATTTT.

The chain joins TRBV27 to TRBJ2-1, with no clear D. The CDR3 totals 16 residues. Germline loops: CDR1 MNHEY, CDR2 SMNVEV (reference sequence). The V and J ends lost 3 bases and 0 bases respectively, with 12 bases between them. The chain's CDR3 is CASSLDQTRSYNEQFF. The CDR3 DNA is TGTGCCAGCAGTTTGGACCAGACACGCTCCTACAATGAGCAGTTCTTC.

The chain recombines TRBV5-1 with TRBJ2-7; D is undetermined. Trimming took 5 bases from V and 0 from J, leaving 6 bases between them. This CDR3 is built from 12 residues. The germline V gene encodes CDR1 SGHRS and CDR2 YFSETQ. CDR3 protein: CASRTDSYEQYF. In DNA form, the CDR3 reads TGCGCCAGCAGGACGGACTCCTACGAGCAGTACTTC.